This T cell receptor beta chain is from a study of blood T cell repertoires in COVID-19. Looking at the study overall: Samples taken during acute and convalescent COVID-19 were collected in the United States, Italy and Spain. Sample material is recorded as cDNA or gDNA derived from T cells, B-cell-depleted T cells, or PBMCs.

Followed over time, Seattle patients had been enrolled while infection was active. Authors' data handling: For nucleated cells, counts were estimated from reference gene primer amplification. TCRdb keeps only in-frame clones here, not all; method: immunoSEQ multiplex PCR. V and J calls and clone size are those listed in that table; D and trimming were worked out from the DNA. Among more than 250,000 clones listed, approximately 88% were seen once. Germline V gene lookup returns CDR1 MNHEY and CDR2 SMNVEV (reference sequence). With 0 bases removed from V and 1 base from J, the gap between germline ends came to 9 bases. This CDR3 region has 15 residues.

The sequence came from a woman aged 25 to 39 with COVID-19, enrolled during active disease. Sequencing was done on a sample of peripheral blood. V and J are TRBV27 and TRBJ2-5; D call uncertain. CDR3 DNA sequence: TGTGCCAGCAGTTTATCGTGGGCTATCCAAGAGACCCAGTACTTC. It encodes CASSLSWAIQETQYF.